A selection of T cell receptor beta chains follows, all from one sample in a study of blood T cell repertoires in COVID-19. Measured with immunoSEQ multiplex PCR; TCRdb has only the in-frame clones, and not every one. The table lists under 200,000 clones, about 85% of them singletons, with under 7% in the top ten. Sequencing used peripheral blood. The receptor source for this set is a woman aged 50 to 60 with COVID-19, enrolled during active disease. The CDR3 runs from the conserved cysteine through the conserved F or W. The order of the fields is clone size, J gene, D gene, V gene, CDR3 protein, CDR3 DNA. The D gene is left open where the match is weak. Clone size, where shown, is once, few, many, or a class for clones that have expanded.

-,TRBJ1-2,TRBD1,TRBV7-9,CASTPQGEVGYTF,TGTGCCAGCACCCCCCAGGGGGAAGTGGGCTACACCTTC
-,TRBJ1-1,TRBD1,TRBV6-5,CASSPRTGWEAFF,TGTGCCAGCAGTCCCCGGACAGGGTGGGAGGCTTTCTTT
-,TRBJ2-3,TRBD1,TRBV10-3,CAIKGASTDTQYF,TGTGCCATCAAGGGGGCTAGCACAGATACGCAGTATTTT
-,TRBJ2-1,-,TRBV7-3,CASSLRGMGGEQFF,TGTGCCAGCAGCTTAAGAGGTATGGGGGGTGAGCAGTTCTTC
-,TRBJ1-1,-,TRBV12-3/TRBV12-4,CASSFVSTEAFF,TGTGCCAGCAGTTTCGTTTCCACTGAAGCTTTCTTT
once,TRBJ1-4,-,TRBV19,CASRGPGVEKLFF,TGTGCCAGTAGGGGCCCAGGGGTAGAAAAACTGTTTTTT
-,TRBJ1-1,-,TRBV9,CASRPVEMNTEAFF,TGTGCCAGCAGGCCAGTGGAGATGAACACTGAAGCTTTCTTT
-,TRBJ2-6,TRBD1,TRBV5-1,CASSLEGAGLSGANVLTF,TGCGCCAGCAGCTTGGAGGGGGCAGGTTTATCTGGGGCCAACGTCCTGACTTTC
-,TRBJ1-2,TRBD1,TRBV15,CATSREDRVYGYTF,TGTGCCACCAGCAGGGAGGACAGGGTGTATGGCTACACCTTC
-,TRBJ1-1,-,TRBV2,CASRLQGEGTEAFF,TGTGCCAGCAGGTTACAGGGAGAAGGTACTGAAGCTTTCTTT
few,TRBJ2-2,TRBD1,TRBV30,CAWSPGQVPGELFF,TGTGCCTGGAGCCCCGGACAGGTCCCCGGGGAGCTGTTTTTT
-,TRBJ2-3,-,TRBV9,CASSATPQGPDTQYF,TGTGCCAGCAGCGCCACCCCTCAGGGGCCAGATACGCAGTATTTT
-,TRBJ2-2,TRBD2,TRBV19,CASSIDHLAGVTGELFF,TGTGCCAGTAGTATAGATCATCTAGCGGGAGTTACCGGGGAGCTGTTTTTT
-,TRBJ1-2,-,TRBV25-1,CASSRRQAPEGNYGYTF,TGTGCCAGCAGTAGACGACAGGCCCCAGAGGGGAACTATGGCTACACCTTC
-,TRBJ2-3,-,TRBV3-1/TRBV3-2,CASSQAGLTQYF,TGTGCCAGCAGCCAAGCCGGTTTGACGCAGTATTTT
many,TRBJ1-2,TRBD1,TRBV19,CASSARQGDYTF,TGTGCCAGTAGTGCCCGACAGGGAGACTACACCTTC
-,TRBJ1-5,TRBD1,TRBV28,CASSPPDRADQPQHF,TGTGCCAGCAGTCCGCCCGACAGGGCTGATCAGCCCCAGCATTTT
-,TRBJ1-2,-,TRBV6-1,CASSEAISYGYTF,TGTGCCAGCAGTGAAGCCATTTCCTATGGCTACACCTTC
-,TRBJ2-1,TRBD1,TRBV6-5,CASSTGVFYNEQFF,TGTGCCAGCAGCACAGGGGTCTTCTACAATGAGCAGTTCTTC
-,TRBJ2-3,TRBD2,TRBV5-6,CASRRIAGVTDTQYF,TGTGCCAGCAGGAGAATAGCGGGGGTCACAGATACGCAGTATTTT
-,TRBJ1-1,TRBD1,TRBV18,CASSPPGTGGPNTEAFF,TGTGCCAGCTCACCACCAGGGACAGGGGGGCCTAACACTGAAGCTTTCTTT
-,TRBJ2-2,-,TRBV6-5,CATPTRQNTGELFF,TGTGCCACACCGACAAGGCAGAACACCGGGGAGCTGTTTTTT
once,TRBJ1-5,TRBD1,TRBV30,CAWRGTGNQPQHF,TGTGCCTGGAGAGGGACAGGAAATCAGCCCCAGCATTTT
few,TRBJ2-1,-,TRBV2,CASTGGYNEQFF,TGTGCCAGCACAGGGGGGTACAATGAGCAGTTCTTC
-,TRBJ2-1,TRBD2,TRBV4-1,CASSPGPSGGNSYNEQFF,TGCGCCAGCAGCCCAGGTCCCAGCGGGGGTAACTCCTACAATGAGCAGTTCTTC
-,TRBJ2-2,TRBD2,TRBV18,CASSPPGLAGTGELFF,TGTGCCAGCTCACCTCCGGGACTAGCGGGGACCGGGGAGCTGTTTTTT
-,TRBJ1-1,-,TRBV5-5,CASSLAGNTEAFF,TGTGCCAGCAGCTTGGCGGGGAACACTGAAGCTTTCTTT
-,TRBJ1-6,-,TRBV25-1,CASSESLTVGNSPLHF,TGTGCCAGCAGTGAATCTCTGACAGTTGGTAATTCACCCCTCCACTTT
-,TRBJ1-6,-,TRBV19,CASSIGPLDSSQAPLHF,TGTGCCAGTAGTATCGGCCCACTGGACAGTAGCCAGGCACCCCTCCACTTT
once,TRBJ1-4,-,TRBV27,CASSSWQGGNEKLFF,TGTGCCAGCAGTTCTTGGCAGGGTGGGAATGAAAAACTGTTTTTT
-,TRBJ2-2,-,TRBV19,CASSMARGSDTGELFF,TGTGCCAGTAGTATGGCGAGGGGGTCGGACACCGGGGAGCTGTTTTTT
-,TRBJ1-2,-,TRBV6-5,CASGRLGLYGYTF,TGTGCCAGCGGAAGGCTGGGCCTCTATGGCTACACCTTC
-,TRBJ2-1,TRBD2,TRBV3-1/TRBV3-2,CASSQDPGLGHNEQFF,TGTGCCAGCAGCCAAGATCCAGGACTAGGCCACAATGAGCAGTTCTTC
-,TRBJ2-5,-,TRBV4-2,CASSQDWGGGETQYF,TGTGCCAGCAGCCAAGATTGGGGGGGCGGAGAGACCCAGTACTTC
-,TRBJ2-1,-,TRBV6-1,CASSELASQNNEQFF,TGTGCCAGCAGTGAACTAGCGTCCCAAAACAATGAGCAGTTCTTC
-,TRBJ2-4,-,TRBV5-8,CASSFPGIQYF,TGTGCCAGCAGCTTCCCGGGCATTCAGTACTTC
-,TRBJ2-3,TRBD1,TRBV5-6,CASSLQGASDTQYF,TGTGCCAGCAGCTTGCAGGGGGCAAGTGATACGCAGTATTTT
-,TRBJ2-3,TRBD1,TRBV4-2,CASSQDTGGSKADTQYF,TGTGCCAGCAGCCAAGATACAGGGGGCTCCAAAGCGGATACGCAGTATTTT
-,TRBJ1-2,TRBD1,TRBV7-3,CASSSETGDGYTF,TGTGCCAGCAGCTCCGAGACAGGGGATGGCTACACCTTC
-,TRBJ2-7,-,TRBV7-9,CASSLRESYEQYF,TGTGCCAGCAGCTTGAGGGAATCCTACGAGCAGTACTTC
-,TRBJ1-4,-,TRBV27,CASRTQLATNEKLFF,TGTGCCAGCAGAACACAGCTCGCAACTAATGAAAAACTGTTTTTT
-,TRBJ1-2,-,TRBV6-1,CASSEYGGSYGYTF,TGTGCCAGCAGTGAATATGGCGGAAGCTATGGCTACACCTTC
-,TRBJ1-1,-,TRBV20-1,CSARTGTEAFF,TGCAGTGCCCGAACGGGTACTGAAGCTTTCTTT
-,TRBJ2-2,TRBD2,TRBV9,CASSVVGSGGYTGELFF,TGTGCCAGCAGCGTAGTGGGTAGCGGGGGGTACACCGGGGAGCTGTTTTTT
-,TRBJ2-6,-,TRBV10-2,CASSDSGGGANVLTF,TGCGCCAGCAGTGATAGTGGAGGGGGGGCCAACGTCCTGACTTTC
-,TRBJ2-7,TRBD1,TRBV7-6,CASSPGQGYEQYF,TGTGCCAGCAGCCCGGGACAGGGCTACGAGCAGTACTTC
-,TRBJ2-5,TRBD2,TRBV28,CASSLLTSGGQETQYF,TGTGCCAGCAGTTTATTGACTAGCGGGGGCCAAGAGACCCAGTACTTC
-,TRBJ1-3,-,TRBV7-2,CASSLWGGNSGNTIYF,TGTGCCAGCAGCTTATGGGGAGGTAACTCTGGAAACACCATATATTTT